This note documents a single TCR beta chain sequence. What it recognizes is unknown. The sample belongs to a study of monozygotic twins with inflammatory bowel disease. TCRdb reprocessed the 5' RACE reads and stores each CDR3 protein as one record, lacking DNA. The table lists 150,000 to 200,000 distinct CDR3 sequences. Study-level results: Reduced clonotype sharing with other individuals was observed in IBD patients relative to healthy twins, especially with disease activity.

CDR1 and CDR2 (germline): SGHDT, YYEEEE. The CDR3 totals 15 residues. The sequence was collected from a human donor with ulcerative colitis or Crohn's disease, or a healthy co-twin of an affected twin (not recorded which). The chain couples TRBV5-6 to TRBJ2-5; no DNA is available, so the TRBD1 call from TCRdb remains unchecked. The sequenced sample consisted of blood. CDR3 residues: CASSALGGGQETQYF.